Listed below are T cell receptor beta chains from one sample, sequenced in a study of cytomegalovirus exposure and HLA in healthy donors. The protocol was immunoSEQ multiplex PCR, while the TCRdb copy is restricted to in-frame clones and leaves out a portion. This table has fewer than 140,000 clones, less than 85% appearing once. Sequencing input: PBMCs. These receptors originate from a man in his 60s in good health and CMV-seronegative. CDR3s include the opening cysteine and the closing phenylalanine or tryptophan. The D gene is left open where the match is weak. Not every row has a clone size; where given, it reads once, few, many or a size class.

d_gene,abundance,v_gene,j_gene,CDR3aa,CDR3nt
-,-,TRBV27,TRBJ1-3,CASRPGQHSGNTIYF,TGTGCCAGCAGACCGGGACAACACTCTGGAAACACCATATATTTT
TRBD1,-,TRBV4-3,TRBJ2-7,CASSPLPHTGAYEQYF,TGCGCCAGCAGCCCCCTTCCACACACAGGGGCCTACGAGCAGTACTTC
-,once,TRBV19,TRBJ2-3,CASSSQGIYGTQYF,TGTGCCAGTAGTTCTCAGGGGATATATGGTACGCAGTATTTT
TRBD2,few,TRBV28,TRBJ2-7,CASSFSGGEQYF,TGTGCCAGCAGTTTCAGCGGGGGTGAGCAGTACTTC
-,few,TRBV7-8,TRBJ1-5,CASSSNRAGNQPQHF,TGTGCCAGCAGCTCAAACAGGGCTGGGAATCAGCCCCAGCATTTT
TRBD1,-,TRBV5-1,TRBJ1-4,CASSTGQAPNEKLFF,TGCGCCAGCAGCACTGGACAGGCGCCTAATGAAAAACTGTTTTTT
TRBD1,-,TRBV5-1,TRBJ1-4,CASSLAISGQGNEKLFF,TGCGCCAGCAGCTTGGCCATCTCGGGACAGGGAAATGAAAAACTGTTTTTT
-,-,TRBV5-1,TRBJ1-4,CASRMNRANEKLFF,TGCGCCAGCAGAATGAACAGGGCAAATGAAAAACTGTTTTTT
-,-,TRBV7-2,TRBJ1-1,CASSSRVNTEAFF,TGTGCCAGCAGCTCCAGGGTGAACACTGAAGCTTTCTTT
-,-,TRBV7-9,TRBJ2-1,CASSLARQVVGEQFF,TGTGCCAGCAGCTTAGCCCGACAGGTTGTCGGTGAGCAGTTCTTC
-,few,TRBV10-3,TRBJ2-3,CAISGGAGESTDTQYF,TGTGCCATCAGTGGAGGGGCAGGGGAAAGCACAGATACGCAGTATTTT
TRBD2,-,TRBV27,TRBJ2-7,CASSLGSGGLNPYEQYF,TGTGCCAGCAGTTTAGGGAGCGGGGGGCTAAATCCCTACGAGCAGTACTTC